This entry is about one TCR beta chain. Its antigen is undetermined. V shed 1 base and J shed 0 bases, with 7 bases lying between them. Germline-derived CDR1 and CDR2 are ENHRY and SYGVKD. This CDR3 region has 15 residues. The data belong to a study of cytomegalovirus exposure and HLA in healthy donors. Study-wide background: An early data release held about 85 million unique TCRs from HLA-typed donors. Study-wide results and limits: Reports indicated that the classifier achieved high specificity and sensitivity in diagnosing cytomegalovirus status.

60 Vbeta and 13 Jbeta primers were used in PCR. Profiled with immunoSEQ multiplex PCR; TCRdb holds only in-frame clones, not every one. Counted here are 170,000 or so clones, 78% occurring once; the ten biggest clones make up roughly an eighth. The specimen sequenced was PBMCs. This chain connects TRBV10-3 to TRBJ1-5, with D perhaps TRBD1 (5 bases). The source is a woman aged 45-65 years in good health and CMV-seropositive. The CDR3 loop is CAISEWGGSNQPQHF. The CDR3 coding sequence is TGTGCCATCAGTGAGTGGGGGGGTAGCAATCAGCCCCAGCATTTT.